One and the same sample provided the 30 T cell receptor beta chains below, sequenced in a study of T cells in Graves' hyperthyroidism and ophthalmopathy. From RNA transcripts, TCR beta CDR3 regions were amplified. RT-PCR in the first round (using the HTBI primer set) targeted the TCR CDR3. TCRdb used MiXCR to reprocess the multiplex PCR reads, holding one entry per CDR3 protein. The table has roughly 740,000 distinct CDR3 sequences, roughly 17% seen once. Specimen: blood. Every receptor here comes from a man between 18 and 35 years old with Graves' hyperthyroidism.

The chain has TRBV30 and TRBJ1-1, with D hard to call. CDR1 is GTSNPN and CDR2 is SVGIG in the germline V gene (reference sequence). The V end lost 2 bases, the J end lost 1 base, and 17 bases lay between the germline ends. The CDR3 loop spans 16 amino acids. The CDR3 is CAWSNPPGWSNTEAFF. The CDR3 DNA follows: TGTGCCTGGAGTAACCCCCCGGGTTGGTCGAACACTGAAGCTTTCTTT.

This clonotype was picked up many times. The rearrangement links TRBV6-1 to TRBJ1-2; no clear D gene. The CDR3 runs to 14 residues. V was clipped by 2 bases and J by 1 base, with 8 bases between them. CDR1 and CDR2 (germline): MNHNS, SASEGT. CDR3 sequence: CASSEPGSNYGYTF. Here the CDR3 DNA reads TGTGCCAGCAGTGAACCTGGCAGTAACTATGGCTACACCTTC.

In this sample, this clonotype turned up once. A read error may account for a junction end that differs from germline. This chain links TRBV28 with TRBJ2-5; 7 bases are a match to TRBD1. This CDR3 spans 14 amino acids. Germline V lookup: CDR1 MDHEN, CDR2 SYDVKM. The CDR3 loop reads CASTQGVAQEAQYF. The CDR3 DNA sequence: TGTGCCAGCACCCAGGGGGTGGCTCAAGAGGCCCAGTACTTC.

The chain is built from TRBV2 and TRBJ1-3, with D possibly TRBD1 on 6 matching bases. Germline CDR1 and CDR2: SNHLY and FYNNEI. The V gene lost 6 bases and the J gene lost 3 bases, with 18 bases spanning the gap. This CDR3 comprises 16 residues. The CDR3 reads CASSLQGVRGGNTIYF. CDR3 nucleotide sequence: TGTGCCAGCAGCCTACAGGGTGTAAGGGGTGGAAACACCATATATTTT.

The rearrangement uses TRBV19 and TRBJ1-1, with TRBD1 identical over 10 bases. The CDR3 is 15 residues long. The germline CDR1 and CDR2 sequences are LNHDA and SQIVND (reference sequence). Germline trimming cut 4 bases from V and 0 bases from J; bases unmatched to any gene: 2. The CDR3 spells CASSKGQGMNTEAFF. CDR3 nucleotides: TGTGCCAGTAGTAAGGGACAGGGGATGAACACTGAAGCTTTCTTT.

This clonotype was found a few times. The rearrangement uses TRBV7-2 and TRBJ2-6; unclear D gene. The CDR3 runs 18 residues. From germline, CDR1 is SGHTA and CDR2 FQGNSA. V lost 5 bases and J 0 bases, leaving 17 bases between the germline ends. The CDR3 DNA reads as TGTGCCAGCAGCAGCCTGGCCAGTTACAGCTCTGGGGCCAACGTCCTGACTTTC. This translates into CASSSLASYSSGANVLTF. Combining the CDR3 with reference TRBV7-2 and TRBJ2-6 gives the whole variable domain GAGVSQSPSNKVTEKGKDVELRCDPISGHTALYWYRQSLGQGLEFLIYFQGNSAPDKSGLPSDRFSAERTGGSVSTLTIQRTQQEDSAVYLCASSSLASYSSGANVLTFGAGSRLTVL.

The chain recombines TRBV20-1 with TRBJ2-3; 9 bases are a match to TRBD2. The CDR3 runs to 12 residues. The ends lost 5 bases at V and 5 bases at J; junction bases unmatched: 2. The V gene's germline CDR1 is DFQATT and CDR2 SNEGSKA (reference sequence). The CDR3 protein is CSASTSGDTQYF. The CDR3 coding sequence is TGCAGTGCTTCGACTAGCGGAGATACGCAGTATTTT.

J is TRBJ1-5 and V is TRBV4-1; tentative D call: TRBD1 (5 bases). The CDR3 sequence is 15 residues long. Trimming took off 3 bases at V and 4 bases at J, with 13 bases between the two ends. Looked up from germline, CDR1 is MGHRA and CDR2 is YSYEKL. The CDR3 nucleotides are TGCGCCAGCAGCCAGAGTTCGGGGGTAAATCAGCCCCAGCATTTT. This codes for CASSQSSGVNQPQHF.

This clonotype was recorded many times. The chain carries TRBV27 and TRBJ2-7; a possible D gene is TRBD1 (6 bases). This CDR3 contains 12 residues. Germline values: CDR1 MNHEY, CDR2 SMNVEV (reference sequence). V lost 10 bases and J 3 bases, leaving 13 bases between the germline ends. The CDR3 DNA follows: TGTGCCACCGTCGGACAGAACTACGAGCAGTACTTC. The encoded protein is CATVGQNYEQYF.

This clonotype was recorded at least ten times. The V gene is TRBV12-3 or TRBV12-4, the J gene TRBJ2-4, with 9 bases matching TRBD2. Germline trimming cut 8 bases from V and 5 bases from J; bases unmatched to any gene: 4. The length of the CDR3 is 13 residues. The CDR3 loop is CASALAGENIQYF. The CDR3 DNA reads TGTGCCAGCGCCTTAGCGGGAGAAAACATTCAGTACTTC.

This clonotype was seen ten or more times. The chain has TRBV7-2 and TRBJ2-7; TRBD2 matches 9 bases. CDR3 length equals 15 residues. Germline CDR1 SGHTA, CDR2 FQGNSA. Germline trimming cut 0 bases from V and 4 bases from J; bases unmatched to any gene: 4. CDR3 region: CASSLASGSVYEQYF. The CDR3 nucleotides are TGTGCCAGCAGCTTAGCTAGCGGGAGTGTTTACGAGCAGTACTTC. Full variable domain (missing parts from reference TRBV7-2 and TRBJ2-7): GAGVSQSPSNKVTEKGKDVELRCDPISGHTALYWYRQSLGQGLEFLIYFQGNSAPDKSGLPSDRFSAERTGGSVSTLTIQRTQQEDSAVYLCASSLASGSVYEQYFGPGTRLTVT.

This clonotype has ten or more counts. The rearrangement links TRBV11-2 to TRBJ2-3; D unclear. The germline V and J ends were trimmed by 5 bases and 2 bases, with 11 bases remaining between them. The CDR3 is 14 residues long. CDR1 SGHAT and CDR2 FQNNGV come from the germline V gene. CDR3 sequence reads: CASSPEIPTDTQYF. For the CDR3, the DNA is TGTGCCAGCAGCCCAGAGATCCCCACAGATACGCAGTATTTT.

The V and J genes are TRBV7-9 and TRBJ2-2; either TRBD1 or TRBD2 may supply D (5 bases each). Looked up from germline, CDR1 is SEHNR and CDR2 is FQNEAQ (reference sequence). V shed 7 bases and J shed 2 bases, with 20 bases lying between them. CDR3 size: 17 residues. The CDR3 nucleotides read TGTGCCAGCATCCCCAGGGACCGCCCCCTAAACACCGGGGAGCTGTTTTTT. Translation: CASIPRDRPLNTGELFF.

This clonotype has a handful of counts. The V and J genes are TRBV28 and TRBJ2-2; D possibly corresponds to TRBD2 (6 bases). The V end was cut by 3 bases, the J end by 8 bases, with 16 bases between. CDR1 is MDHEN, CDR2 SYDVKM, per germline. This CDR3 comprises 15 residues. The CDR3, as DNA: TGTGCCAGCAGTTTGTGGACGGAGGGATCGGGGGAGCTGTTTTTT. It codes for CASSLWTEGSGELFF.

This clonotype was recorded many times. The chain uses TRBV28 and TRBJ2-2; D gene ambiguous. The CDR3 is 17 residues long. Trimming pared 3 bases from V and 0 bases from J, leaving 14 bases between. Germline lookup yields CDR1 MDHEN and CDR2 SYDVKM. The chain's CDR3 is CASSFAPRRPNTGELFF. The DNA of the CDR3 is TGTGCCAGCAGTTTTGCACCCCGCCGTCCGAACACCGGGGAGCTGTTTTTT.

The J gene is TRBJ2-5, the V gene TRBV5-6; D is perhaps TRBD1 (5 bases). CDR3 size: 14 residues. Trimming shortened V by 4 bases and J by 6 bases, and 16 bases separated the two germline ends. CDR1 is SGHDT and CDR2 is YYEEEE in the germline V gene. The CDR3 DNA is TGTGCCAGCAGCCCCGCCAGGGATTCCAAGACCCAGTACTTC. It translates to CASSPARDSKTQYF.

In its sample, this clonotype was seen a few times. The chain is built from TRBV7-9 and TRBJ1-3; D remains ambiguous. The length of the CDR3 is 19 residues. The germline V gene encodes CDR1 SEHNR and CDR2 FQNEAQ (reference sequence). V lost 0 bases and J 0 bases, leaving 18 bases between the germline ends. This chain's CDR3 is CASSLAFVSPKFSGNTIYF. CDR3 DNA: TGTGCCAGCAGCTTAGCTTTTGTGTCTCCTAAATTCTCTGGAAACACCATATATTTT.

This clonotype was counted ten times or more. V usage is TRBV28 and J usage is TRBJ2-3, with a tentative D call TRBD2 (6 bases). The V gene lost 7 bases and the J gene lost 5 bases, with 19 bases spanning the gap. CDR1 is MDHEN, CDR2 SYDVKM, per germline. This CDR3 contains 15 residues. The CDR3 sequence is CASNEMGGAIDTQYF. The CDR3 nucleotides are TGTGCCAGCAACGAGATGGGGGGAGCAATAGATACGCAGTATTTT.

This clonotype showed up many times. This chain links TRBV7-8 with TRBJ2-7, with D maybe TRBD1 (6 bases). Trimming took 3 bases from V and 4 from J, leaving 13 bases between them. CDR3 length: 14 amino acids. The germline V gene encodes CDR1 SGHVS and CDR2 FQNEAQ. The CDR3 spells CASSFRGDGYEQYF. CDR3 sequence (DNA): TGTGCCAGCAGCTTCAGGGGCGACGGTTACGAGCAGTACTTC.

This clonotype showed up just a few times. V and J are TRBV4-1 and TRBJ2-7; no firm D call. The germline V gene encodes CDR1 MGHRA and CDR2 YSYEKL. The length of the CDR3 is 16 residues. V lost 1 base and J lost 1, with 14 bases in between. This CDR3 is CASSQAFVEKSYEQYF. CDR3 coding DNA: TGCGCCAGCAGCCAAGCATTCGTTGAAAAGTCCTACGAGCAGTACTTC.

At least ten counts were recorded for this clonotype. This rearrangement joins TRBV20-1 to TRBJ2-3; D ambiguous. The V end lost 2 bases, the J end lost 3 bases, and 12 bases lay between the germline ends. The CDR3 consists of 14 residues. Germline V gives CDR1 DFQATT, CDR2 SNEGSKA (reference sequence). The CDR3 region has the DNA TGCAGTGCTAGATATGGGTTGCGAACAGATACGCAGTATTTT. This sequence encodes CSARYGLRTDTQYF.

The genes are TRBV5-1 and TRBJ1-4; 7 positions agree with TRBD1. The CDR3 has 15 amino acids. V shed 4 bases, J shed 8 bases, and the junction held 11 bases outside the gene matches. Germline assignment: CDR1 SGHRS and CDR2 YFSETQ. The CDR3 spells CASSVEGADGEKLFF. CDR3 bases: TGCGCCAGCAGCGTTGAGGGGGCAGATGGAGAAAAACTGTTTTTT.

This chain links TRBV7-2 with TRBJ1-2, with D possibly matching TRBD1 (5 bases). Germline assignment: CDR1 SGHTA and CDR2 FQGNSA. Trimming shortened V by 4 bases and J by 8 bases, and 23 bases separated the two germline ends. CDR3 length: 16 residues. The CDR3 sequence: CASSSYIIGGSSGYTF. In DNA, the CDR3 is TGTGCCAGCAGCTCCTATATCATCGGGGGGTCCAGCGGCTACACCTTC.

This clonotype was picked up a small number of times. The rearrangement uses TRBV6-1 and TRBJ1-1; tentatively, D is TRBD1 (5 bases). V gave up 5 bases and J gave up 9 bases, with 22 bases separating them. Germline values: CDR1 MNHNS, CDR2 SASEGT. CDR3 size: 15 residues. CDR3 in amino acids: CASSSSSGPRGKAFF. CDR3 sequence (DNA): TGTGCCAGCAGTTCCAGCTCGGGACCCCGAGGCAAAGCTTTCTTT.

The J gene is TRBJ2-1, the V gene TRBV12-3 or TRBV12-4; 9 nucleotides match TRBD2. This CDR3 has 15 amino acids. The ends lost 5 bases at V and 8 bases at J; junction bases unmatched: 10. CDR3 in amino acids: CASSRWVAGVDEQFF. The DNA of the CDR3 is TGTGCCAGCAGTCGTTGGGTAGCGGGAGTGGATGAGCAGTTCTTC.

In this sample, this clonotype turned up many times. The CDR3 loop is CAISAGDRVYEQYF. CDR3 DNA: TGTGCCATCAGTGCCGGGGACAGGGTCTACGAGCAGTACTTC. This rearrangement joins TRBV10-3 to TRBJ2-7, with TRBD1 matching over 9 bases. Unmatched junction bases numbered 4, after V lost 4 bases and J lost 3 bases. The CDR3 sequence is 14 residues long. Germline V gene lookup returns CDR1 ENHRY and CDR2 SYGVKD.

This clonotype was seen ten or more times. The V call is TRBV6-2 or TRBV6-3, the J call TRBJ1-5, with unresolved D. Deletions cut 6 bases from V and 4 bases from J, with 16 bases between. Germline CDR1 and CDR2: MNHEY and SVGEGT. This CDR3 spans 15 amino acids. CDR3 sequence: CASREAATVNQPQHF. The CDR3 DNA is TGTGCCAGCAGGGAGGCAGCTACCGTAAATCAGCCCCAGCATTTT.

This clonotype appeared a few times. The genes are TRBV7-9 and TRBJ2-1; no clear D. Trimming pared 5 bases from V and 3 bases from J, leaving 8 bases between. This CDR3 has 13 amino acids. Germline CDR1 and CDR2: SEHNR and FQNEAQ (reference sequence). Here the CDR3 reads CASSPTVYNEQFF. The CDR3, as DNA: TGTGCCAGCAGCCCGACCGTCTACAATGAGCAGTTCTTC.

The chain uses TRBV29-1 and TRBJ2-5, with 7 bases identical to TRBD2. V dropped 6 bases and J dropped 2; count of bases not matched to a gene: 6. The V gene's germline CDR1 is SQVTM and CDR2 ANQGSEA. The CDR3 sequence is 13 residues long. The CDR3 DNA is TGCAGCGTGGGGGGGACGATACAAGAGACCCAGTACTTC. It yields the protein CSVGGTIQETQYF.

J is TRBJ1-5 and V is TRBV28, with D perhaps matching TRBD1 (5 bases). Trimming removed 5 bases at V and 2 bases at J, with 19 bases between. This CDR3 is 17 amino acids long. CDR1 and CDR2 from the germline V gene are MDHEN and SYDVKM. CDR3 DNA sequence: TGTGCCAGCAGTCCAGGGAGTACCCTTTATCGCAATCAGCCCCAGCATTTT. Residues: CASSPGSTLYRNQPQHF. The whole variable domain, filled in from reference TRBV28 and TRBJ1-5, reads DVKVTQSSRYLVKRTGEKVFLECVQDMDHENMFWYRQDPGLGLRLIYFSYDVKMKEKGDIPEGYSVSREKKERFSLILESASTNQTSMYLCASSPGSTLYRNQPQHFGDGTRLSIL.